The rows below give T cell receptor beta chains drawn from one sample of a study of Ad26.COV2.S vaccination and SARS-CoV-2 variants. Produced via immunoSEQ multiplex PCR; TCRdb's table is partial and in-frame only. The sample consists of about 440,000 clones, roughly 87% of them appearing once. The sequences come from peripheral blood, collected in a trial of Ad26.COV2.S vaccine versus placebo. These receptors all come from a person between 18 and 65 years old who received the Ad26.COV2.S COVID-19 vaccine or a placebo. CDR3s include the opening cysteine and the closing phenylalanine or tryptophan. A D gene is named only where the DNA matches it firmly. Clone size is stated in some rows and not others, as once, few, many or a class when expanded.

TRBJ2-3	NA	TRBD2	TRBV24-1	TGTGCCACCAGTGAACGGGACTACACAGATACGCAGTATTTT	CATSERDYTDTQYF
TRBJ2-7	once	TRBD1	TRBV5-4	TGTGCCAGCAGCCTCTCGGGGACAGGGGTTTACGAGCAGTACTTC	CASSLSGTGVYEQYF
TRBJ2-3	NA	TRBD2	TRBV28	TGTGCCAGCAGTTTATTACTAGCGGGAGAGGGCGCGCAGTATTTT	CASSLLLAGEGAQYF
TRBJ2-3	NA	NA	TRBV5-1	TGCGCCAGCAGCTTGCAGGCAAGCACAGATACGCAGTATTTT	CASSLQASTDTQYF
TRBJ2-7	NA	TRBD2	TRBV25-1	TGTGCCAGCAGTGATTCCAGCGGGAGGATCTACGAGCAGTACTTC	CASSDSSGRIYEQYF
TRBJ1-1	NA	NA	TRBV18	TGTGCCAGCTCTGTTAAGGAGGGAAAAACTGAAGCTTTCTTT	CASSVKEGKTEAFF
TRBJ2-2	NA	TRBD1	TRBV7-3	TGTGCCAGCAGCTTAAAGGGGGCAAACACCGGGGAGCTGTTTTTT	CASSLKGANTGELFF
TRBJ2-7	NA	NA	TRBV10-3	TGTGCCATCAGTGAGTCAGGGGGGACGCTATCTTACGAGCAGTACTTC	CAISESGGTLSYEQYF
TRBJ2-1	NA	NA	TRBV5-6	TGTGCCAGCAGCTTTGGGACCGGTAATGAGCAGTTCTTC	CASSFGTGNEQFF
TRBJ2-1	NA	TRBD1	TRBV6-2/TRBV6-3	TGTGCCAGCAGTTTTCTCGCCGGGACAGGGGTCAATGAGCAGTTCTTC	CASSFLAGTGVNEQFF